This TCR beta chain came from a study of cytomegalovirus exposure and HLA in healthy donors. Study results and caveats: A missense variant in DCLRE1C was later tied to TCR beta V- and J-gene trimming.

Vbeta (60) and Jbeta (13) primers were used in the PCR. TCRdb's table, derived via immunoSEQ multiplex PCR, lists solely in-frame clones and lacks some. Of some 150,000 clones listed, approximately 8.9% are singletons. This clone has more than one count but fewer than ten. Its cognate antigen is unknown. V lost 3 bases to trimming and J lost 4 bases, with 7 bases between them. Looked up from germline, CDR1 is MNHNS and CDR2 is SASEGT. CDR3 length equals 13 residues. The chain recombines TRBV6-1 with TRBJ1-5; D ambiguous. Material for sequencing was PBMCs. This sequence was found in a woman in her 40s in good health and CMV-seropositive. DNA of the CDR3: TGTGCCAGCAGTGAGGCACCTAATCAGCCCCAGCATTTT. Encoded protein: CASSEAPNQPQHF.